This TCR beta chain derives from a study of OX40 agonist ivuxolimab in advanced cancers. For the study at large: Therapy given before enrollment (anti-PD-1, anti-PD-L1 or anti-CTLA-4) was allowed, and around 40% had some.

This clone appeared once. Its antigen is currently unknown. Only in-frame clones appear in the TCRdb table, and some are missing; sequencing was by immunoSEQ multiplex PCR. Of just over 95,000 clones in the sample, about 85% were seen once. Study-wide findings and caveats: The antigens recognized by the expanded peripheral T cells, that is their antigen specificity, were not determined.

J was trimmed by 3 bases and V by 4 bases; bases with no gene match: 9. The germline CDR1 and CDR2 sequences are MGHRA and YSYEKL. This CDR3 contains 16 residues. The sample in question was CD4+ or CD8+ T cells sorted from blood, obtained in a trial of the OX40 agonist ivuxolimab. The TCR comes from an adult with an advanced solid tumor such as melanoma, head and neck, liver or kidney cancer. The chain links TRBV4-1 to TRBJ2-7, with 10 bases fitting TRBD1. The CDR3: CASSLLRGQGSYEQYF. The CDR3, as DNA: TGCGCCAGCAGCCTTCTTAGGGGACAGGGGAGCTACGAGCAGTACTTC.